The 22 T cell receptor beta chains presented below share a single source sample, sequenced in a study of blood T cell repertoires in COVID-19. Generated by immunoSEQ multiplex PCR, the TCRdb table keeps only in-frame clones and is missing some. The data contain 150,000 or so clones, 79% of them singletons. The source material was peripheral blood. The receptors originated from a woman in her sixties with COVID-19, enrolled during active disease.

This chain links TRBV3-1 (or the pseudogene TRBV3-2) with TRBJ2-1; D ambiguous. Trimming removed 0 bases from V and 0 bases from J, with 9 bases in between. The CDR3 has 16 amino acids. Looked up from germline, CDR1 is LGHDT and CDR2 is YNNKEL (reference sequence). CDR3 region: CASSQDLSVSYNEQFF. CDR3 nucleotide sequence: TGTGCCAGCAGCCAAGATCTCAGCGTCTCCTACAATGAGCAGTTCTTC.

This clone appeared once. J is TRBJ1-5 and V is TRBV28, with a possible D match to TRBD1 (5 bases). Germline CDR1 is MDHEN and CDR2 is SYDVKM. This CDR3 is 11 amino acids long. The ends were cut back, 5 bases at V and 9 bases at J, with 8 bases in the middle. CDR3 nucleotide sequence: TGTGCCAGCAGTCCCCAGGGGCCCCAGCATTTT. Translated, it gives CASSPQGPQHF.

V is TRBV11-3 and J is TRBJ2-1, with TRBD2 matching over 11 bases. Germline loops: CDR1 SGHNT, CDR2 YENEEA. With 4 bases clipped from V and 4 bases from J, the junction kept 3 bases outside the gene matches. The CDR3 has 15 amino acids. DNA of the CDR3: TGTGCCAGCAGCTCGGGACTAGCGGATTACAATGAGCAGTTCTTC. Its protein is CASSSGLADYNEQFF.

The chain combines TRBV4-1 with TRBJ2-7; TRBD1 matches 9 bases. The J segment lost 5 bases and the V segment lost 3 bases, leaving 11 bases of the junction unmatched. CDR1 is MGHRA, CDR2 YSYEKL, per germline. The CDR3 contains 16 residues. CDR3 in amino acids: CASSHGTGGKYNEQYF. As DNA, the CDR3 is TGCGCCAGCAGCCACGGAACAGGGGGCAAGTATAACGAGCAGTACTTC.

At least ten counts were recorded for this clone. This chain joins TRBV24-1 and TRBJ2-3; TRBD1 matches at 8 bases. The germline gives CDR1 KGHDR, CDR2 SFDVKD. The V segment lost 4 bases and the J segment 2 bases; nucleotides outside the gene matches: 7. CDR3 length: 16 residues. CDR3 loop: CATSDGRQGTTDTQYF. CDR3 DNA sequence: TGTGCCACCAGTGACGGCAGACAGGGGACCACAGATACGCAGTATTTT.

The rearrangement uses TRBV6-5 and TRBJ2-3, with a weak D call TRBD1 (5 bases). The CDR3 has 14 residues. V gave up 7 bases and J gave up 2 bases, with 13 bases separating them. Germline CDR1 is MNHEY and CDR2 is SVGAGI. CDR3 sequence: CASNEGHPTDTQYF. The CDR3 nucleotides read TGTGCCAGCAACGAAGGACACCCCACAGATACGCAGTATTTT.

This clone was seen only a few times. The genes are TRBV5-5 and TRBJ2-7; 13 positions agree with TRBD2. V lost 4 bases, J lost 1 base, and 14 bases stayed unmatched. Germline values: CDR1 SGHKS, CDR2 YYEKEE (reference sequence). This CDR3 region has 19 residues. The CDR3 protein is CASSGVGRTSGSGSYEQYF. The CDR3 bases are TGTGCCAGCAGCGGGGTAGGTCGGACTAGCGGGAGTGGATCCTACGAGCAGTACTTC.

The chain uses TRBV5-6 and TRBJ1-1; 8 bases are a match to TRBD1. Germline loops: CDR1 SGHDT, CDR2 YYEEEE. The CDR3 extends over 15 amino acids. Trimming at V came to 0 bases and at J to 6 bases, leaving 7 bases not matched to a gene. CDR3 sequence reads: CASSLDPDRVAEAFF. The CDR3 coding sequence is TGTGCCAGCAGCTTGGATCCGGACAGGGTAGCTGAAGCTTTCTTT.

This clone was recorded a few times. V usage is TRBV6-5 and J usage is TRBJ2-7; 8 positions match TRBD1. V was pared by 0 bases and J by 6 bases, with 1 base of the junction left unmatched. Germline lookup yields CDR1 MNHEY and CDR2 SVGAGI. The CDR3 sequence is 13 residues long. CDR3 amino acids: CASSYSGQGEQYV. CDR3 in DNA: TGTGCCAGCAGTTACTCCGGACAGGGCGAGCAGTACGTC.

This chain links TRBV15 with TRBJ2-1; tentatively, D is TRBD2 (6 bases). Germline V CDR1 and CDR2: LNHNV, YYDKDF (reference sequence). The CDR3 sequence is 13 residues long. V shed 4 bases and J shed 6 bases, with 10 bases lying between them. For the CDR3, the DNA is TGTGCCACCAGCATGGGGACTTCCAATGAGCAGTTCTTC. This gives the protein CATSMGTSNEQFF.

This clone has just a few counts. The J gene is TRBJ1-3, the V gene TRBV3-1 (or the pseudogene TRBV3-2); TRBD1 is a possible D gene (5 bases). Looked up from germline, CDR1 is LGHDT and CDR2 is YNNKEL (reference sequence). V lost 1 base to trimming and J lost 4 bases, with 5 bases between them. The CDR3 has 13 residues. CDR3 residues: CASSQGTGNTIYF. For the CDR3, the DNA is TGTGCCAGCAGCCAAGGGACAGGAAACACCATATATTTT.

This clone was seen just once. This sequence joins TRBV2 and TRBJ2-5; 9 bases are shared with TRBD1. Germline V lookup: CDR1 SNHLY, CDR2 FYNNEI. This CDR3 has 16 residues. J was trimmed by 5 bases and V by 6 bases; bases with no gene match: 13. The CDR3 nucleotides read TGTGCCAGCAGCAAAAGGGGGACAGGGCTCGGGGAGACCCAGTACTTC. This encodes CASSKRGTGLGETQYF.

The rearrangement joins TRBV6-1 to TRBJ2-7; maybe TRBD2 (7 bases). CDR3 length: 16 amino acids. Between the trimmed V and J ends, which lost 1 base and 2 bases, there was a span of 15 bases. Germline V gene lookup returns CDR1 MNHNS and CDR2 SASEGT. The CDR3 loop is CASSEGLGGAAYEQYV. In DNA form, the CDR3 reads TGTGCCAGCAGTGAAGGGTTGGGGGGGGCGGCCTACGAGCAGTACGTC.

Comment on this clone: The same CDR3 is also encoded by other DNA sequences in this sample. The chain combines TRBV29-1 with TRBJ2-5; 9 bases are a match to TRBD1. V was pared by 6 bases and J by 5 bases, with 7 bases of the junction left unmatched. Germline V CDR1 and CDR2: SQVTM, ANQGSEA. The CDR3 runs to 13 residues. CDR3 nucleotides: TGCAGCGTCCGGGACAGGGTCCAGGAGACCCAGTACTTC. This gives the protein CSVRDRVQETQYF.

The chain recombines TRBV7-6 with TRBJ2-7; D remains unclear. The V end lost 2 bases, the J end lost 4 bases, and 18 bases lay between the germline ends. Germline V gene data show CDR1 as SGHVS and CDR2 as FNYEAQ. The CDR3 sequence is 16 residues long. DNA of the CDR3: TGTGCCAGCAGCTTATCCCCCCCCCAGGCTTCGTACGAGCAGTACTTC. Translated, it gives CASSLSPPQASYEQYF.

The gene calls are TRBV5-6 and TRBJ2-1; 9 bases fit TRBD2. This CDR3 comprises 16 residues. Germline V CDR1 and CDR2: SGHDT, YYEEEE. The J segment lost 8 bases and the V segment lost 3 bases, leaving 12 bases of the junction unmatched. As DNA, the CDR3 is TGTGCCAGCAGCTCAGGACTAGCGCAAACTTTCTATGAGCAGTTCTTC. This gives the protein CASSSGLAQTFYEQFF.

This clone was found once. This rearrangement joins TRBV19 to TRBJ1-1, with 8 bases that match TRBD1. The germline V gene encodes CDR1 LNHDA and CDR2 SQIVND (reference sequence). The CDR3 has 14 residues. Germline trimming cut 6 bases from V and 6 bases from J; bases unmatched to any gene: 9. The CDR3 spells CASRKTGARAEAFF. The CDR3 DNA is TGTGCCAGTAGAAAGACAGGGGCGAGAGCTGAAGCTTTCTTT.

The chain links TRBV10-3 to TRBJ1-4; no reliable D call. Between the trimmed V and J ends, which lost 8 bases and 6 bases, there was a span of 13 bases. The CDR3 has 13 amino acids. Per the germline V gene, CDR1 is ENHRY and CDR2 is SYGVKD. The CDR3 reads CAIASGRDEKLFF. CDR3 DNA: TGTGCCATCGCGAGTGGGAGGGATGAAAAACTGTTTTTT.

The gene calls are TRBV5-1 and TRBJ2-2; 11 bases are a match to TRBD2. Trimming at V came to 4 bases and at J to 4 bases, leaving 6 bases not matched to a gene. The CDR3 loop spans 16 amino acids. The germline V gene has CDR1 SGHRS and CDR2 YFSETQ. The DNA of the CDR3 is TGCGCCAGCAGCCCTCTAGCGGGGGGAGGCACCGGGGAGCTGTTTTTT. It encodes CASSPLAGGGTGELFF.

The chain has TRBV5-1 and TRBJ1-4; 7 bases are a match to TRBD1. Per germline, CDR1 SGHRS and CDR2 YFSETQ. V was clipped by 0 bases and J by 7 bases; unmatched bases: 6. There are 15 residues in the CDR3. The chain's CDR3 is CASSLEGAIREKLFF. DNA for the CDR3: TGCGCCAGCAGCTTGGAGGGGGCCATACGTGAAAAACTGTTTTTT.

This clone was counted a few times. The rearrangement links TRBV28 to TRBJ2-1; possible D gene TRBD1, 5 bases. The CDR3 totals 13 residues. Trimming left V 10 bases short and J 0 bases short, with 10 bases between. Germline V gene lookup returns CDR1 MDHEN and CDR2 SYDVKM. This chain's CDR3 is CATLGDSYNEQFF. In nucleotides, the CDR3 is TGTGCCACCCTAGGGGACTCCTACAATGAGCAGTTCTTC.

The J gene is TRBJ2-1, the V gene TRBV5-1, with D possibly being TRBD2 (6 bases). Trimming shortened V by 2 bases and J by 6 bases, and 9 bases separated the two germline ends. There are 13 residues in the CDR3. Germline lookup yields CDR1 SGHRS and CDR2 YFSETQ. The CDR3 DNA reads as TGCGCCAGCAGCTTTCAGGGAGGCAATGAGCAGTTCTTC. Translating gives CASSFQGGNEQFF.